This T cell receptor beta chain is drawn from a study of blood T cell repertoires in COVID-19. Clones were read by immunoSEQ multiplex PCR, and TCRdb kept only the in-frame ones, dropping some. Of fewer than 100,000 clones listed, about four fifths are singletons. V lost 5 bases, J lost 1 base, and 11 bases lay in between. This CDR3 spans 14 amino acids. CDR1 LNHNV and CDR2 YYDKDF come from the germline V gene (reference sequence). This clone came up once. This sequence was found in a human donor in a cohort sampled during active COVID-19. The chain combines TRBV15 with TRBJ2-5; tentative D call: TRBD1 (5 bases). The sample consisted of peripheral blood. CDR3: CATSPGSVQETQYF. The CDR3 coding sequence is TGTGCCACCAGCCCAGGGTCGGTCCAAGAGACCCAGTACTTC.